What follows are 18 T cell receptor beta chains derived from one specimen sequenced in a study of tumor-infiltrating lymphocytes in localized non-small cell lung cancer. Only in-frame clones appear in the TCRdb table, and some are missing; sequencing was by immunoSEQ multiplex PCR. The repertoire holds over 6,500 clones, with 76% as singletons. Material for sequencing was uninvolved lung tissue not adjacent to the tumor. These receptors all stem from a human donor with non-small cell lung cancer.

The chain recombines TRBV7-9 with TRBJ1-5; 7 nucleotides agree with TRBD1. This CDR3 is 14 amino acids long. Per germline, CDR1 SEHNR and CDR2 FQNEAQ (reference sequence). V dropped 1 base and J dropped 5; count of bases not matched to a gene: 2. CDR3 amino acids: CASSLGQGDQPQHF. The CDR3 nucleotides read TGTGCCAGCAGCTTAGGACAGGGCGATCAGCCCCAGCATTTT.

This clone was counted only a few times. This chain joins TRBV2 and TRBJ1-5; 7 bases line up with TRBD1. Germline-derived CDR1 and CDR2 are SNHLY and FYNNEI. J lost 1 base, V lost 6 bases, and 6 bases had no gene match. The CDR3 loop spans 15 amino acids. CDR3 loop: CASRVDRVSNQPQHF. CDR3 in DNA: TGTGCCAGCAGAGTTGACAGGGTGAGCAATCAGCCCCAGCATTTT.

This clone was detected only a few times. J is TRBJ1-1 and V is TRBV27; D is unresolved. The CDR3 extends over 15 amino acids. The ends were cut back, 0 bases at V and 1 base at J, with 9 bases in the middle. CDR1 is MNHEY and CDR2 is SMNVEV in the germline V gene (reference sequence). CDR3 nucleotides: TGTGCCAGCAGTTTATCCTTACCAGGGAACACTGAAGCTTTCTTT. It is translated as CASSLSLPGNTEAFF.

This sequence joins TRBV4-1 and TRBJ1-2; no firm D call. The germline CDR1 and CDR2 sequences are MGHRA and YSYEKL. The CDR3 sequence is 15 residues long. The V end was cut by 3 bases, the J end by 2 bases, with 13 bases between. The CDR3 loop is CASSHSDLWNYGYTF. Written as DNA, the CDR3 is TGCGCCAGCAGCCATTCGGACCTGTGGAACTATGGCTACACCTTC.

The J gene is TRBJ2-2, the V gene TRBV9, with D unclear. CDR3 length: 15 amino acids. Trimming took off 0 bases at V and 6 bases at J, with 12 bases between the two ends. From germline, CDR1 is SGDLS and CDR2 YYNGEE. Here the CDR3 reads CASSVASPPAGELFF. For the CDR3, the DNA is TGTGCCAGCAGCGTAGCTTCCCCACCCGCCGGGGAGCTGTTTTTT.

CDR3 in DNA: TGCAGCGGCTGGGACAGCATAATTTATGGCTACACCTTC. Amino acids: CSGWDSIIYGYTF. This chain links TRBV29-1 with TRBJ1-2, with TRBD1 matching over 7 bases. This CDR3 has 13 residues. Trimming removed 7 bases from V and 5 bases from J; junction bases left unmatched: 10. The germline V gene has CDR1 SQVTM and CDR2 ANQGSEA.

The chain couples TRBV7-2 to TRBJ2-3; 10 bases are a match to TRBD2. The CDR3 covers 15 residues. The trim removed 5 bases at V and 4 bases at J, leaving 6 bases unmatched. CDR1 is SGHTA and CDR2 is FQGNSA in the germline V gene. As DNA, the CDR3 is TGTGCCAGCAGCCGTCTAGCGGGAGTGGCAGATACGCAGTATTTT. It is translated as CASSRLAGVADTQYF.

The chain joins TRBV6-6 to TRBJ1-1, with D perhaps matching TRBD1 (6 bases). From germline, CDR1 is MNHNY and CDR2 SVGAGI (reference sequence). This CDR3 has 14 residues. Trimming left V 10 bases short and J 6 bases short, with 21 bases between. The CDR3 DNA follows: TGTGCCACGCAGGGCAGGGGAGGAGAGTCTGAAGCTTTCTTT. It translates to CATQGRGGESEAFF.

This rearrangement joins TRBV6-4 to TRBJ2-2; no clear D gene. The germline gives CDR1 MRHNA, CDR2 SNTAGT. The V gene lost 2 bases and the J gene lost 0 bases, with 4 bases spanning the gap. This CDR3 region has 14 residues. The CDR3 reads CASSDGANTGELFF. The CDR3, as DNA: TGTGCCAGCAGTGACGGTGCGAACACCGGGGAGCTGTTTTTT.

The V gene is TRBV11-2, the J gene TRBJ2-2; TRBD2 matches 8 bases. CDR3 length equals 13 residues. The V segment lost 4 bases and the J segment 5 bases; nucleotides outside the gene matches: 0. Germline V lookup: CDR1 SGHAT, CDR2 FQNNGV. The CDR3 sequence: CASSSSGTGELFF. The CDR3 region has the DNA TGTGCCAGCAGCTCTAGCGGGACCGGGGAGCTGTTTTTT. Combining the CDR3 with reference TRBV11-2 and TRBJ2-2 gives the whole variable domain EAGVAQSPRYKIIEKRQSVAFWCNPISGHATLYWYQQILGQGPKLLIQFQNNGVVDDSQLPKDRFSAERLKGVDSTLKIQPAKLEDSAVYLCASSSSGTGELFFGEGSRLTVL.

For the CDR3, the DNA is TGTGCCAGCAGTTTTTTGGGGCTCGGGGAAAAACTGTTTTTT. This encodes CASSFLGLGEKLFF. V and J are TRBV27 and TRBJ1-4; possible D gene TRBD1, 5 bases. Deletions cut 3 bases from V and 8 bases from J, with 13 bases between. The length of the CDR3 is 14 residues. Germline V gene sequence: CDR1 MNHEY, CDR2 SMNVEV (reference sequence).

The J gene is TRBJ2-7, the V gene TRBV10-3; 11 nucleotides line up with TRBD2. V was clipped by 7 bases and J by 3 bases; unmatched bases: 5. CDR1 and CDR2 from the germline V gene are ENHRY and SYGVKD. The CDR3 consists of 14 residues. CDR3 DNA sequence: TGTGCCATCAAGAACACTAGCGGGAGCTACGAGCAGTACTTC. Amino acid sequence: CAIKNTSGSYEQYF.

This clone was counted only a few times. J is TRBJ2-1 and V is TRBV9, with D perhaps given as TRBD1 or TRBD2 (6 bases each). Germline CDR1 is SGDLS and CDR2 is YYNGEE. CDR3 size: 14 residues. V dropped 0 bases and J dropped 7 bases, with 11 bases sitting between them. The CDR3 nucleotides read TGTGCCAGCAGCGTAGTGTCGGGGGCGAATGAGCAGTTCTTC. It yields the protein CASSVVSGANEQFF.

This clone has a handful of counts. The chain uses TRBV18 and TRBJ2-1, with 12 bases lining up with TRBD2. Trimming removed 1 base from V and 1 base from J; junction bases left unmatched: 2. This CDR3 comprises 17 residues. The germline V gene encodes CDR1 KGHSH and CDR2 LQKENI. The CDR3 region is CASSPQLAGGSYNEQFF. For the CDR3, the DNA is TGTGCCAGCTCACCACAACTAGCGGGAGGATCCTACAATGAGCAGTTCTTC.

This sequence joins TRBV29-1 and TRBJ2-2; the D call may be TRBD1 or TRBD2 (5 bases each). CDR1 and CDR2 (germline): SQVTM, ANQGSEA. With 3 bases removed from V and 0 bases from J, the gap between germline ends came to 11 bases. This CDR3 is 15 amino acids long. DNA of the CDR3: TGCAGCGTTGAGGTAGGGGACGCGAACACCGGGGAGCTGTTTTTT. Translated, it gives CSVEVGDANTGELFF.

This clone was seen a few times. This chain joins TRBV19 and TRBJ1-4; unclear D gene. Germline V lookup: CDR1 LNHDA, CDR2 SQIVND (reference sequence). V was cut by 1 base and J by 3 bases, with 9 bases left in between. This CDR3 comprises 15 residues. The CDR3 nucleotides are TGTGCCAGTAGTATAGTGGCAGTCTCTAATGAAAAACTGTTTTTT. It is translated as CASSIVAVSNEKLFF.

The chain carries TRBV13 and TRBJ2-2, with TRBD2 as a possible D gene (5 bases). This CDR3 is 16 amino acids long. The V end was cut by 4 bases, the J end by 4 bases, with 16 bases between. Per germline, CDR1 PRHDT and CDR2 FYEKMQ (reference sequence). The CDR3: CASSSGPSIGTGELFF. Written as DNA, the CDR3 is TGTGCCAGCAGCTCCGGGCCTAGCATAGGCACCGGGGAGCTGTTTTTT.

Here the CDR3 reads CAWHQAGTNYGYTF. The CDR3 DNA reads TGTGCCTGGCACCAGGCCGGAACGAACTATGGCTACACCTTC. The chain is built from TRBV30 and TRBJ1-2, with no clear D. V was trimmed by 5 bases and J by 2 bases, leaving 15 bases between them. This CDR3 has 14 amino acids. The germline V gene has CDR1 GTSNPN and CDR2 SVGIG (reference sequence).